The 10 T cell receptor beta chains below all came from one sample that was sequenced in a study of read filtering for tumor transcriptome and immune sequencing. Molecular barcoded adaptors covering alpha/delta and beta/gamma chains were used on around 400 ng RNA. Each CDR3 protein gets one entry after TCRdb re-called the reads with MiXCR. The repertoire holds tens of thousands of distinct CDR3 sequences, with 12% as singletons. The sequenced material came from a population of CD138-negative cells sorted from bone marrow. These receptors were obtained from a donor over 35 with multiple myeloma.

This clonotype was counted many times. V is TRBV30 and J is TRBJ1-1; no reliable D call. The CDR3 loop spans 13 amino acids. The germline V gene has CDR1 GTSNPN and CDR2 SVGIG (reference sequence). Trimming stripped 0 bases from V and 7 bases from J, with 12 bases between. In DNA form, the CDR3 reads TGTGCCTGGAGTGTGGGAGTGATAAGTGAAGCTTTCTTT. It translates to CAWSVGVISEAFF.

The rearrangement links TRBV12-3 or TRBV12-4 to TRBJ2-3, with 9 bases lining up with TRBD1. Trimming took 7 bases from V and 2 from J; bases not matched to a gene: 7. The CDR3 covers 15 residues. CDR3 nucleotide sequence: TGTGCCAGCAACCCCGGGACAGGGCTCACAGATACGCAGTATTTT. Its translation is CASNPGTGLTDTQYF.

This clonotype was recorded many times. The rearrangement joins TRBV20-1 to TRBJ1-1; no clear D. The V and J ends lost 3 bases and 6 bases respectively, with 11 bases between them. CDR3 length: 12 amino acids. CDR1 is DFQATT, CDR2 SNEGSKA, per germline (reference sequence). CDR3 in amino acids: CSASPIRAEAFF. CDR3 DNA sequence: TGCAGTGCTAGCCCCATAAGGGCTGAAGCTTTCTTT.

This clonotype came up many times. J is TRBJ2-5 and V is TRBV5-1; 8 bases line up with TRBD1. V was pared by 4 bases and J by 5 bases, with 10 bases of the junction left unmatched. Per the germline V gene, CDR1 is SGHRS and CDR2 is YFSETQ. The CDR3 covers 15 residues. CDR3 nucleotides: TGCGCCAGCAGCACATCCGGGACAGGTTCGGAGACCCAGTACTTC. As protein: CASSTSGTGSETQYF.

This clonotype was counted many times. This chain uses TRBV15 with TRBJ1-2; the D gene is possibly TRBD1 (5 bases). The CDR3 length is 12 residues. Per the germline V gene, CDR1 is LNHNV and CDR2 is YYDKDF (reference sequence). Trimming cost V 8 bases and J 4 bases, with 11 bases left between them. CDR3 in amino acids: CATARDSYGYTF. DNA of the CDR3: TGTGCCACCGCCCGGGACTCCTATGGCTACACCTTC.

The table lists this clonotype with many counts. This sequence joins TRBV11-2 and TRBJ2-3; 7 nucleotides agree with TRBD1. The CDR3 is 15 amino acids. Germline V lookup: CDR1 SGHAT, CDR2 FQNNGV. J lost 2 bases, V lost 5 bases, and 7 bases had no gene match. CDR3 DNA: TGTGCCAGCAGCCGCACCGGGACAGCCACAGATACGCAGTATTTT. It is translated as CASSRTGTATDTQYF.

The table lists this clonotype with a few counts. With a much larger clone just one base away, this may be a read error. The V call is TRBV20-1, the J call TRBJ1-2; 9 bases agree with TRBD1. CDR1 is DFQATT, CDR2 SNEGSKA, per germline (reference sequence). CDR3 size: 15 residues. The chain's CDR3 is CSATDRGGSDYSYTF. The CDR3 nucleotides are TGCAGTGCTACGGACAGGGGAGGATCCGACTATAGCTACACCTTC.

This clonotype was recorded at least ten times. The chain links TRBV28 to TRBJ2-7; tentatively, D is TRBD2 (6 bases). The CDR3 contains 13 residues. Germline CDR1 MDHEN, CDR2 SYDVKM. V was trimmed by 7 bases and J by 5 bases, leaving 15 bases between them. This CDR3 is CASTWRESDEQYF. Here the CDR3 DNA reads TGTGCCAGCACCTGGAGGGAGTCGGACGAGCAGTACTTC.

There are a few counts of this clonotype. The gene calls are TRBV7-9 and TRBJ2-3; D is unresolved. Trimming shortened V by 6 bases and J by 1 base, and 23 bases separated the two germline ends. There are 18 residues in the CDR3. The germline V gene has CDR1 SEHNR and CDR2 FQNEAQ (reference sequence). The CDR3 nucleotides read TGTGCCAGCAGTCGGCAGCTTCTACCCTCCCTCGGCACAGATACGCAGTATTTT. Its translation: CASSRQLLPSLGTDTQYF.

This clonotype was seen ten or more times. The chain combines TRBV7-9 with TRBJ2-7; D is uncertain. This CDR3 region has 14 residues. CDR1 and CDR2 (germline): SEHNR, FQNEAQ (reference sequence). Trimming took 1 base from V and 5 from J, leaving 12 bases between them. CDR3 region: CASSLERVGHEQYF. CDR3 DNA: TGTGCCAGCAGCTTAGAAAGGGTAGGGCACGAGCAGTACTTC.